The 4 T cell receptor beta chains listed next were all sequenced from one sample in a study of T cell responses to AZD1222 COVID-19 vaccine. Assay used: immunoSEQ multiplex PCR; TCRdb lists only in-frame clones, some missing. The data contain roughly 80,000 clones, approximately 90% of them seen just once; the ten biggest clones take up 4% to 5.5%. The specimen comprised peripheral blood, sampled on day 0 of MenACWY control vaccination. These receptors all come from an adult in good health.

The genes are TRBV7-9 and TRBJ1-6, with a tentative D call TRBD1 (6 bases). CDR3 length equals 14 residues. Trimming shortened V by 1 base and J by 9 bases, and 10 bases separated the two germline ends. From germline, CDR1 is SEHNR and CDR2 FQNEAQ (reference sequence). The CDR3 spells CASSLEATGSPLHF. The CDR3 bases are TGTGCCAGCAGCTTAGAGGCGACAGGTTCACCCCTCCACTTT.

A single count supports this clone. The chain employs TRBV10-1 and TRBJ2-1, with 7 bases that match TRBD2. V was clipped by 8 bases and J by 7 bases; unmatched bases: 11. The length of the CDR3 is 14 residues. The V gene's germline CDR1 is WNHNN and CDR2 SYGVQD (reference sequence). The CDR3 region is CASSSQRDVNEQFF. The CDR3 DNA reads as TGCGCCAGCTCTAGCCAGCGGGATGTAAATGAGCAGTTCTTC.

This sequence joins TRBV4-3 and TRBJ1-2; 7 nucleotides line up with TRBD1. Trimming took 0 bases from V and 5 from J; bases not matched to a gene: 3. The germline V gene has CDR1 LGHNA and CDR2 YSLEER. The CDR3 length is 14 residues. The DNA of the CDR3 is TGCGCCAGCAGCCAAGACAGGGGGGAGTATGGCTACACCTTC. The encoded protein is CASSQDRGEYGYTF.

The genes are TRBV6-5 and TRBJ1-4; no clear D. The germline V and J ends were trimmed by 7 bases and 0 bases, with 9 bases remaining between them. Looked up from germline, CDR1 is MNHEY and CDR2 is SVGAGI. This CDR3 is 14 amino acids long. The CDR3 here is CASKAGATNEKLFF. CDR3 coding DNA: TGTGCCAGCAAAGCGGGAGCAACTAATGAAAAACTGTTTTTT.